Sequencing of this TCR beta chain was carried out in a study of follicular helper T cells after annual influenza vaccination. The CDR3 extends over 15 amino acids. The germline V gene has CDR1 MNHEY and CDR2 SMNVEV (reference sequence). V was cut by 6 bases and J by 4 bases, with 19 bases left in between. Only a few counts were recorded for this clone. Its antigen is not known. Time point noted: 2015-2016 season, 7 days after influenza vaccination. Cells are cTfh (non-naive CD4+CXCR5+PD-1+), split by ICOS and CD38 into double-positive or double-negative. The method was immunoSEQ multiplex PCR; TCRdb's version includes in-frame clones alone and lacks a portion of them. The repertoire includes some 9,600 clones, more than 80% of them detected once, and around 0.5% sits in the top ten. Overall study results and limits: ICOS+CD38+ cTfh clonality tracked population frequency, and its change tracked circulating plasmablast change. Yearly vaccinations repeatedly recalled conserved clonotypes in ICOS+CD38+ cTfh. Most later recoveries of Day 7 ICOS+CD38+ clones were ICOS-CD38- cTfh.

V usage is TRBV27 and J usage is TRBJ2-7; D ambiguous. This clonotype was obtained from an adult who received the influenza vaccine. This specimen was CXCR5+ CD38- circulating T follicular helper cells from blood, taken 7 days after influenza vaccination. Subset in this sample: circulating Tfh, non-naive CD4+CXCR5+PD-1+ (ICOS+CD38+ or ICOS-CD38-). Written as DNA, the CDR3 is TGTGCCAGCAGAATGATCCCGGGCCCCCAGTACGAGCAGTACTTC. The encoded protein is CASRMIPGPQYEQYF.